The 15 T cell receptor beta chains below all came from one sample that was sequenced in a study of identical twins. TCRdb passed the 5' RACE reads through MiXCR, listing each CDR3 protein once. The sample consists of about 530,000 distinct CDR3 sequences, approximately 20% of them appearing once. These same records also appear under a second study, on yellow fever vaccine responses in identical twins.

The sequencing sample was made of CD4+ T cells sorted from blood. These TCRs come from a woman between 18 and 29 years old in good health.

The J gene is TRBJ2-5, the V gene TRBV14; D unresolved. Germline V gene lookup returns CDR1 SGHDN and CDR2 FVKESK. Trimming shortened V by 1 base and J by 4 bases, and 13 bases separated the two germline ends. There are 15 residues in the CDR3. The CDR3: CASSQGGSWGETQYF. The CDR3 coding sequence is TGTGCCAGCAGCCAAGGTGGTAGCTGGGGAGAGACCCAGTACTTC.

In its sample, this clonotype was seen a few times. The chain uses TRBV12-3 or TRBV12-4 and TRBJ1-1; 10 bases line up with TRBD1. With V trimmed by 6 bases and J by 4 bases, 5 bases remained unmatched. This CDR3 has 14 amino acids. The CDR3 loop is CASRVDRGGTEAFF. For the CDR3, the DNA is TGTGCCAGCAGGGTGGACAGGGGGGGCACTGAAGCTTTCTTT.

The rearrangement uses TRBV5-1 and TRBJ2-7; the D gene is possibly TRBD2 (6 bases). V was clipped by 5 bases and J by 5 bases, with 11 bases between them. CDR3 size: 12 residues. Looked up from germline, CDR1 is SGHRS and CDR2 is YFSETQ. The CDR3 sequence: CASRGGNDEQYF. The DNA of the CDR3 is TGCGCCAGCAGAGGAGGGAACGACGAGCAGTACTTC.

This clonotype has a handful of counts. The genes are TRBV5-1 and TRBJ2-1, with D possibly TRBD2 on 5 matching bases. V lost 3 bases and J 1 base, leaving 17 bases between the germline ends. This CDR3 comprises 17 residues. CDR1 is SGHRS and CDR2 is YFSETQ in the germline V gene. CDR3 amino acids: CASSSPSSGVSYNEQFF. The CDR3 DNA follows: TGCGCCAGCAGCTCCCCCTCAAGCGGAGTTTCCTACAATGAGCAGTTCTTC.

This chain links TRBV20-1 with TRBJ2-1; TRBD2 matches at 13 bases. V shed 0 bases, J shed 3 bases, and the junction held 14 bases outside the gene matches. The CDR3 loop spans 20 amino acids. The germline gives CDR1 DFQATT, CDR2 SNEGSKA (reference sequence). The CDR3: CSARDEAGLAGRSYYNEQFF. As DNA, the CDR3 is TGCAGTGCTAGAGATGAAGCGGGACTAGCGGGGAGGTCATACTACAATGAGCAGTTCTTC.

This clonotype was seen only a few times. The chain recombines TRBV4-1 with TRBJ2-6; 9 nucleotides match TRBD1. The CDR3 is 18 amino acids. Germline trimming cut 0 bases from V and 2 bases from J; bases unmatched to any gene: 5. From germline, CDR1 is MGHRA and CDR2 YSYEKL. The CDR3 nucleotides are TGCGCCAGCAGCCAAGAAGGCCGGGACAGGGCTGGGGCCAACGTCCTGACTTTC. It translates to CASSQEGRDRAGANVLTF.

The chain carries TRBV6-5 and TRBJ2-3; D is possibly TRBD2 (6 bases). The V end lost 7 bases, the J end lost 0 bases, and 17 bases lay between the germline ends. The CDR3 consists of 16 residues. Germline CDR1 MNHEY, CDR2 SVGAGI. The CDR3 DNA reads as TGTGCCAGCACTTTTCGAGGAGGGGTTAGCACAGATACGCAGTATTTT. This codes for CASTFRGGVSTDTQYF.

The V call is TRBV7-3, the J call TRBJ2-3; possibly TRBD1 for D (6 bases). CDR3 length: 14 residues. V lost 5 bases, J lost 4 bases, and 13 bases lay in between. The germline V gene has CDR1 SGHTA and CDR2 FQGTGA. The CDR3 here is CASSPPGTPDTQYF. Here the CDR3 DNA reads TGTGCCAGCAGCCCCCCCGGGACACCAGATACGCAGTATTTT.

This clonotype was observed a few times. The chain joins TRBV7-2 to TRBJ2-3; TRBD2 matches at 9 bases. CDR3 length: 16 residues. Germline V CDR1 and CDR2: SGHTA, FQGNSA. Trimming at V came to 6 bases and at J to 3 bases, leaving 10 bases not matched to a gene. The CDR3 coding sequence is TGTGCCAGCAGTGTTCTAGCGGGATGGGGTACAGATACGCAGTATTTT. Encoded protein: CASSVLAGWGTDTQYF.

This clonotype came up a few times. The V gene is TRBV2, the J gene TRBJ2-1, with 8 bases that match TRBD1. After removal of 6 bases from V and 7 bases from J, the junction contained 11 bases not matched to a gene. The CDR3 spans 15 residues. Germline-derived CDR1 and CDR2 are SNHLY and FYNNEI. DNA for the CDR3: TGTGCCAGCAGCACAGGACAGGGAGGAAAAAATGAGCAGTTCTTC. Encoded protein: CASSTGQGGKNEQFF.

The rearrangement links TRBV6-1 to TRBJ2-7, with 7 nucleotides matching TRBD1. The CDR3 covers 21 residues. Germline-derived CDR1 and CDR2 are MNHNS and SASEGT. The ends lost 2 bases at V and 3 bases at J; junction bases unmatched: 25. Here the CDR3 DNA reads TGTGCCAGCAGTGAAAAATACTCTCGGTCTCCCGACCAGGGGGTAGTCTACGAGCAGTACTTC. This gives the protein CASSEKYSRSPDQGVVYEQYF.

This clonotype came up a few times. This rearrangement joins TRBV7-9 to TRBJ2-3; TRBD2 is a possible D gene (5 bases). Germline V gene lookup returns CDR1 SEHNR and CDR2 FQNEAQ (reference sequence). Trimming cost V 2 bases and J 2 bases, with 8 bases left between them. The CDR3 extends over 14 amino acids. In nucleotides, the CDR3 is TGTGCCAGCAGCTTAACGGGAAACACAGATACGCAGTATTTT. The encoded protein is CASSLTGNTDTQYF.

The CDR3 DNA follows: TGTGCCAGCAGCCTTGTGGGTCAGCCAACCCTTTACACAGATACGCAGTATTTT. It encodes CASSLVGQPTLYTDTQYF. V gene TRBV4-2 combines with J gene TRBJ2-3; D not resolved. Looked up from germline, CDR1 is LGHNA and CDR2 is YNFKEQ. This CDR3 has 18 residues. V lost 4 bases to trimming and J lost 2 bases, with 22 bases between them.

The CDR3 sequence is CASSLLQGYGELFF. The CDR3, as DNA: TGTGCCAGCTCACTTCTCCAGGGTTACGGGGAGCTGTTTTTT. The chain uses TRBV18 and TRBJ2-2, with D possibly being TRBD1 (5 bases). The CDR3 contains 14 residues. CDR1 is KGHSH and CDR2 is LQKENI in the germline V gene. V lost 4 bases, J lost 7 bases, and 13 bases lay in between.

The V call is TRBV5-1, the J call TRBJ2-1, with D tentatively TRBD1 (5 bases). Trimming removed 4 bases from V and 5 bases from J, with 22 bases in between. Germline V gene lookup returns CDR1 SGHRS and CDR2 YFSETQ. This CDR3 spans 17 amino acids. The CDR3 sequence: CASSRTGARLQNNEQFF. The CDR3, as DNA: TGCGCCAGCAGCCGTACTGGGGCGCGACTGCAAAACAATGAGCAGTTCTTC.